The following is a T cell receptor beta chain sequence with its context. With 6 bases removed from V and 4 bases from J, the gap between germline ends came to 18 bases. This CDR3 comprises 15 residues. The germline V gene encodes CDR1 SGHAT and CDR2 FQNNGV. How the authors handled the data: The assay estimated nucleated cells by amplifying reference gene primers. Sequencing used immunoSEQ multiplex PCR; TCRdb keeps in-frame clones, though not all of them. Clone size and the V and J calls come from that table; the DNA yielded D and trimming. The sample has roughly 84,000 clones, around 81% seen once. This sample was taken from a study of blood T cell repertoires in COVID-19.

Sequenced input: peripheral blood. This TCR came from a man older than 75 with active or convalescent COVID-19. The chain carries TRBV11-2 and TRBJ2-5, with D maybe TRBD1 (5 bases). The CDR3, as DNA: TGTGCCAGCAGTAGAATCAGGGTCGTTACAGAGACCCAGTACTTC. Translated, it gives CASSRIRVVTETQYF.